The present entry profiles one T cell receptor (beta chain) with its context. Antigen unknown. This sample is drawn from a study of shared clonotypes between healthy human individuals. Terminally differentiated effector memory CD45RA+ cells were left out of the naive CD8 fraction, which was CD45RO-negative and positively selected for CCR7. All participating donors were Caucasian adults from Nashville, Tennessee. Study-wide points: The diversity represented, both genetic and in exposure history, was limited by few donors.

Authors' data handling: Quality scores were absent from the junction-only immunoSEQ sequences, so filtering differed. Data came from immunoSEQ multiplex PCR; TCRdb stores just in-frame clones and leaves some out. The DNA was the basis for D and trimming; V, J and clone size are from that table. The sample carries around 2.1 million clones, more than 85% recorded once. The CDR3 has 13 amino acids. Germline values: CDR1 SGHNT, CDR2 YENEEA. The trim removed 4 bases at V and 6 bases at J, leaving 6 bases unmatched. The TCR originated in a man in his late teens or twenties in good health. Some clones in this sample may be carry-over from other donors' samples. The genes are TRBV11-3 and TRBJ2-7; 7 bases align to TRBD1. The material sequenced was naive CD8+ T cells from PBMCs. The DNA of the CDR3 is TGTGCCAGCAGCTCTCGACAGGGTGCCGAGCAGTACTTC. Its translation: CASSSRQGAEQYF.